The TCR beta chain described here comes from a study of T-cell memory formation after mild COVID-19. The authors produced TCR alpha and TCR beta cDNA libraries with sample barcodes and UMIs by 5'RACE using constant-segment primers. TCRdb ran MiXCR on the 5' RACE reads and lists one entry per CDR3 protein. Here the sample spans hundreds of thousands of distinct CDR3 sequences, about 23% being singletons. Sequencing was performed on PBMCs or a T cell subset sorted from them (not recorded which). This clonotype was obtained from an adult woman who had mild COVID-19 (a few samples of this study predate the infection). Cell type and time point are not known.

CDR3 in amino acids: CASSIEQGAYEQYF. For the CDR3, the DNA is TGTGCCAGTAGTATAGAACAGGGGGCCTACGAGCAGTACTTC. J is TRBJ2-7 and V is TRBV19; TRBD1 aligns across 8 bases. There are 14 residues in the CDR3. Germline V gene lookup returns CDR1 LNHDA and CDR2 SQIVND (reference sequence). V dropped 0 bases and J dropped 2; count of bases not matched to a gene: 0.